This TCR beta chain was obtained from a study of radiation and T cells in renal cell carcinoma. Study at large: Nephrectomy followed 15 Gy stereotactic body radiation by 4 weeks.

Worth noting for this clone: Its antigen is undetermined.

Clones were sequenced by immunoSEQ multiplex PCR, and TCRdb holds only the in-frame ones, with some missing. Seen here are 120,000 or so clones, 88% observed once, and the top ten hold about 5%. The time point: blood 2 weeks post-SBRT. Treatment denoted: 15 Gy SBRT to primary tumor, nephrectomy 4 weeks later. The patient's renal cell carcinoma had clear cell pathology. Study outcomes and limitations: Top tumor clonotypes rose in blood 2 weeks post-radiation, then contracted. Pretreatment tumor biopsies were lacking, so baseline clonotypes are unknown.

The sequence derives from a woman between 65 and 79 years old with renal cell carcinoma. The source was blood, collected from a patient whose treatment included radiotherapy and nephrectomy.

The CDR3 coding sequence is TGTGCCAGCCCCCCACATTTTCCCCAGGGCAGGGACCACGAGCAGTACTTC. Its protein is CASPPHFPQGRDHEQYF. The V gene is TRBV19, the J gene TRBJ2-7; possibly TRBD1 or TRBD2 for D (5 bases each). Trimming removed 9 bases at V and 5 bases at J, with 29 bases between. Germline CDR1 reads LNHDA; CDR2 reads SQIVND (reference sequence). This CDR3 region has 17 residues.